The present entry profiles one TCR beta chain with its context. The antigen remains unidentified. The ends were cut back, 4 bases at V and 13 bases at J, with 19 bases in the middle. This CDR3 comprises 14 residues. Looked up from germline, CDR1 is MNHEY and CDR2 is SMNVEV (reference sequence). TCRdb ran MiXCR on the reads and lists one entry per CDR3 protein. The profile shows roughly 80,000 distinct CDR3 sequences, about 24% of them singletons. The data were taken from a study of T cell repertoires in cytomegalovirus infection. V is TRBV27 and J is TRBJ1-4; possible D gene TRBD1, 5 bases. The clonotype was recovered from a human donor in good health (CMV status not recorded). Some clones in this sample may be carry-over from other donors' samples. Sequenced material: CD8+ T cells from cultured PBMCs, taken from culture after CMV antigen stimulation. The CDR3: CASSSWDRAQGLFF. DNA for the CDR3: TGTGCCAGCAGTTCGTGGGACCGTGCCCAGGGACTGTTTTTT.